These T cell receptor beta chains were read from a single sample in a study of T cells expressing NK-cell markers. From its re-call of the 5' RACE reads, TCRdb lists each CDR3 protein once, without DNA. Recorded for this sample: about 440,000 distinct CDR3 sequences. Sequences were obtained from blood T cells: a sorted CD56 or NKG2C T cell subset, CD4+ or CD8+ T cells, or bulk PBMC T cells (not recorded which). These receptors were collected from a woman aged 18 to 75 in good health. The CDR3 runs from the conserved cysteine through the conserved F or W.

TRBV4-3	TRBJ2-3	CASSQDEAGGDTQYF
TRBV6-1	TRBJ2-2	CASRLVVGTGVLFF
TRBV4-3	TRBJ2-1	CASSQVISAGYNEQFF
TRBV5-1	TRBJ2-1	CASSWASGSTYNEQFF
TRBV4-3	TRBJ1-2	CASSQDPGRGGYTF
TRBV4-3	TRBJ1-1	CASSQDGASGTEAFF
TRBV5-4	TRBJ2-3	CASRYGQDTQYF
TRBV5-1	TRBJ2-1	CASSLGAGDEQFF
TRBV20-1	TRBJ2-2	CSARPQGNTGELFF
TRBV4-3	TRBJ2-5	CASSHGQGMETQYF
TRBV9	TRBJ2-2	CASSVGTENTGELFF